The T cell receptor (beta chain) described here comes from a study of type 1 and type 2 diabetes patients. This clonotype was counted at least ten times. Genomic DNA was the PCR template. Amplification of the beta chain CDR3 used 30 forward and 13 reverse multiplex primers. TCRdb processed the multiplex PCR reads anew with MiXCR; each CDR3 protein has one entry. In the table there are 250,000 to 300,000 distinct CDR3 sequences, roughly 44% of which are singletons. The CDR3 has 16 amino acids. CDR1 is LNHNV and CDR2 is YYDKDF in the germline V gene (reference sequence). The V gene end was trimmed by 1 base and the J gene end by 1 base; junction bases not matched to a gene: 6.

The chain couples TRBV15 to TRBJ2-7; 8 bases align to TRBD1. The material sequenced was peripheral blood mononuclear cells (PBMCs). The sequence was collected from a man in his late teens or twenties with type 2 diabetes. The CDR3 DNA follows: TGTGCCACCAGCAGAGGATCGGGACAGGAATCCTACGAGCAGTACTTC. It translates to CATSRGSGQESYEQYF.